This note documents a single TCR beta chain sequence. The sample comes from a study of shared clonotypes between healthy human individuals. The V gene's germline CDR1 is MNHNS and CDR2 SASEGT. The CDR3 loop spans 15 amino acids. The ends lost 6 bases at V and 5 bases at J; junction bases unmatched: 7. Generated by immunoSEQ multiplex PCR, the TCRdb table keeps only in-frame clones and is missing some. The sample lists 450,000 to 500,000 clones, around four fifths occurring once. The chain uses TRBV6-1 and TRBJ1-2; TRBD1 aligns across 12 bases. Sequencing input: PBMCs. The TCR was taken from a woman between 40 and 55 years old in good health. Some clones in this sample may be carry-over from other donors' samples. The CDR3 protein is CASSPGTGGRYGYTF. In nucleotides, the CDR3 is TGTGCCAGCAGCCCCGGGACAGGGGGCCGGTATGGCTACACCTTC.